A single TCR beta chain is shown here with its context. This specimen comes from a study of shared clonotypes between healthy human individuals. Study details: The plates for each donor numbered three CD4 naive, three CD4 memory, two CD8 naive and one CD8 memory.

The assay was immunoSEQ multiplex PCR, and TCRdb's table has in-frame clones only and misses some. The data show more than 2 million clones, over 85% seen once. The length of the CDR3 is 16 residues. Germline V lookup: CDR1 SEHNR, CDR2 FQNEAQ (reference sequence). The ends lost 5 bases at V and 1 base at J; junction bases unmatched: 7. The naive CD8 subset, CD45RO-negative cells positively selected for CCR7, excluded terminally differentiated effector memory CD45RA+ cells. Sequencing was performed on naive CD8+ T cells sorted from blood. The J gene is TRBJ2-7, the V gene TRBV7-9; 11 bases match TRBD2. The clonotype comes from a man younger than 30 in good health. The CDR3 DNA reads as TGTGCCAGCAGCCCCAGGACTAGCGGGTCTTCCTACGAGCAGTACTTC. The encoded protein is CASSPRTSGSSYEQYF.